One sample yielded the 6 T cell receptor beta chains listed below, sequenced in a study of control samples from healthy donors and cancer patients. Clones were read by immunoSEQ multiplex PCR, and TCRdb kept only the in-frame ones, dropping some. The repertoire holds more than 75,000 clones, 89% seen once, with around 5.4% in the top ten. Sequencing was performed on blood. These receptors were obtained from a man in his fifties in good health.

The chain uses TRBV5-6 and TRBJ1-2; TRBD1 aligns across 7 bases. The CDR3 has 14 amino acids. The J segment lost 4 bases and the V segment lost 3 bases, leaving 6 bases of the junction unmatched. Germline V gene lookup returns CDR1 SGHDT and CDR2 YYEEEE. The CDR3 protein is CASSSAGGSYGYTF. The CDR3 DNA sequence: TGTGCCAGCAGCTCAGCAGGGGGGAGCTATGGCTACACCTTC.

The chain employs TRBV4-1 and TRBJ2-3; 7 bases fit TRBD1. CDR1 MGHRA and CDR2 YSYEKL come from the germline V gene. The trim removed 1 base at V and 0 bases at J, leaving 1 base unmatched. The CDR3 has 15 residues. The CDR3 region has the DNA TGCGCCAGCAGCCAAGGACAGGGTAGCACAGATACGCAGTATTTT. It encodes CASSQGQGSTDTQYF.

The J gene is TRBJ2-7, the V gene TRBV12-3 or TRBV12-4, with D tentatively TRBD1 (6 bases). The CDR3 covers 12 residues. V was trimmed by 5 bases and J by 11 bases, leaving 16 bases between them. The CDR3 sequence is CASSLNREEKYF. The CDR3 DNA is TGTGCCAGCAGTCTAAACAGGGAAGAGAAGTACTTC.

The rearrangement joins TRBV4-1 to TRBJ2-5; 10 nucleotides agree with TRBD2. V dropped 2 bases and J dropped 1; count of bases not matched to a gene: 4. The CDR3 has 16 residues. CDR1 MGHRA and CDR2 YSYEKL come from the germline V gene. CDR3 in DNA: TGCGCCAGCAGCCAAATACTAGCGGGGCTCCAAGAGACCCAGTACTTC. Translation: CASSQILAGLQETQYF.

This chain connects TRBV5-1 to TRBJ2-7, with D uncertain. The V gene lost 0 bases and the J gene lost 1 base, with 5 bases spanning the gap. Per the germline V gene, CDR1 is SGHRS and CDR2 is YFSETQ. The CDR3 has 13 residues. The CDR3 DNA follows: TGCGCCAGCAGCTTGGACCTATCCTACGAGCAGTACTTC. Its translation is CASSLDLSYEQYF.

CDR3 sequence: CASSQLAGGDTQYF. As DNA, the CDR3 is TGTGCCAGCAGCCAACTAGCGGGGGGAGATACGCAGTATTTT. The rearrangement uses TRBV6-2 or TRBV6-3 and TRBJ2-3; TRBD2 aligns across 12 bases. In germline, CDR1 is MNHEY, CDR2 SVGEGT. The CDR3 covers 14 residues. The V segment lost 6 bases and the J segment 5 bases; nucleotides outside the gene matches: 3.